The 27 T cell receptor beta chains listed next were all sequenced from one sample in a study of shared clonotypes between healthy human individuals. Sequenced by immunoSEQ multiplex PCR; TCRdb stores in-frame clones only, minus some. The sample contains roughly 2.5 million clones, 90% to 95% of which appear only once. The sample taken for sequencing was naive CD4+ T cells sorted from blood. Subset: CD45RA+ positively selected. These receptors were obtained from a man between 18 and 29 years old in good health.

This sequence joins TRBV10-3 and TRBJ2-1; TRBD2 agrees at 7 bases. Germline V gives CDR1 ENHRY, CDR2 SYGVKD. CDR3 length: 13 residues. V trimming: 7 bases; J trimming: 6 bases; junction bases outside the gene matches: 6. The CDR3 spells CAIKGLEPNEQFF. Here the CDR3 DNA reads TGTGCCATCAAAGGACTAGAACCCAATGAGCAGTTCTTC.

As concerns this clone: This sample also contains other DNA sequences that code for the same CDR3. This chain joins TRBV11-2 and TRBJ2-2; D remains unclear. Germline-derived CDR1 and CDR2 are SGHAT and FQNNGV. V was trimmed by 5 bases and J by 2 bases, leaving 6 bases between them. This CDR3 has 13 amino acids. The CDR3 loop is CASSPPNTGELFF. In DNA, the CDR3 is TGTGCCAGCAGCCCACCCAACACCGGGGAGCTGTTTTTT.

The table lists this clone with a count of one. The chain uses TRBV5-1 and TRBJ1-4; D may be TRBD1 (5 bases). This CDR3 comprises 18 residues. The germline V gene has CDR1 SGHRS and CDR2 YFSETQ. V lost 4 bases to trimming and J lost 5 bases, with 24 bases between them. For the CDR3, the DNA is TGCGCCAGCAGCCATTCAGGGAGCGGAACGGGAAGGAATGAAAAACTGTTTTTT. This translates into CASSHSGSGTGRNEKLFF.

This chain links TRBV27 with TRBJ2-5, with 7 nucleotides matching TRBD2. The CDR3 is 13 amino acids. J was trimmed by 5 bases and V by 3 bases; bases with no gene match: 3. Germline CDR1 reads MNHEY; CDR2 reads SMNVEV (reference sequence). The CDR3 nucleotides are TGTGCCAGCAGTTTGTGGGAGGGGGAGACCCAGTACTTC. It specifies CASSLWEGETQYF.

This chain connects TRBV30 to TRBJ2-7; D is perhaps TRBD2 (6 bases). The ends were cut back, 1 base at V and 9 bases at J, with 19 bases in the middle. The CDR3 spans 14 residues. Germline CDR1 GTSNPN, CDR2 SVGIG (reference sequence). The CDR3 sequence: CAWSDGGKLSLQYF. CDR3 nucleotides: TGTGCCTGGAGTGATGGGGGGAAGCTTTCTCTGCAGTACTTC.

The sample holds a few counts of this clone. This rearrangement joins TRBV7-9 to TRBJ2-3, with 8 bases that match TRBD2. The CDR3 consists of 14 residues. Germline V gene sequence: CDR1 SEHNR, CDR2 FQNEAQ (reference sequence). J was trimmed by 3 bases and V by 4 bases; bases with no gene match: 3. CDR3 sequence (DNA): TGTGCCAGCAGCTCCGCGGGAGGAACAGATACGCAGTATTTT. Its translation: CASSSAGGTDTQYF.

The chain recombines TRBV27 with TRBJ2-5; 9 nucleotides match TRBD1. Germline V CDR1 and CDR2: MNHEY, SMNVEV (reference sequence). There are 13 residues in the CDR3. Trimming took 5 bases from V and 7 from J; bases not matched to a gene: 5. The CDR3 region has the DNA TGTGCCAGCAGTGGACAGGGGTTAGGGACCCAGTACTTC. Encoded protein: CASSGQGLGTQYF.

V usage is TRBV19 and J usage is TRBJ2-2; D not certain. Per the germline V gene, CDR1 is LNHDA and CDR2 is SQIVND (reference sequence). The V and J ends lost 2 bases and 2 bases respectively, with 12 bases between them. The CDR3 loop spans 16 amino acids. CDR3 region: CASSIQLQTNTGELFF. DNA for the CDR3: TGTGCCAGTAGTATACAGCTACAGACCAACACCGGGGAGCTGTTTTTT.

The chain uses TRBV7-6 and TRBJ2-7; D is possibly TRBD1 or TRBD2 (5 bases each). The CDR3 is 13 residues long. V lost 5 bases to trimming and J lost 6 bases, with 14 bases between them. Per germline, CDR1 SGHVS and CDR2 FNYEAQ. The chain's CDR3 is CASSLGVVSEQYF. For the CDR3, the DNA is TGTGCCAGCAGCCTGGGGGTGGTCTCCGAGCAGTACTTC.

The DNA of the CDR3 is TGTGCCAGCAGCTTAGCGAAGGGGACTAGCTCCGAGCAGTACTTC. As protein: CASSLAKGTSSEQYF. This chain uses TRBV7-6 with TRBJ2-7, with TRBD2 matching 9 bases. Trimming removed 0 bases from V and 6 bases from J; junction bases left unmatched: 6. The CDR3 totals 15 residues. In germline, CDR1 is SGHVS, CDR2 FNYEAQ.

For this clone: The same CDR3 is also encoded by other DNA sequences in this sample. This rearrangement joins TRBV9 to TRBJ2-1; TRBD2 agrees at 7 bases. There are 15 residues in the CDR3. V gave up 0 bases and J gave up 3 bases; unmatched junction bases: 3. Looked up from germline, CDR1 is SGDLS and CDR2 is YYNGEE. CDR3 region: CASSVASGHYNEQFF. The CDR3 coding sequence is TGTGCCAGCAGCGTAGCTAGCGGCCACTACAATGAGCAGTTCTTC.

This chain connects TRBV19 to TRBJ1-5, with D possibly matching TRBD1 (5 bases). The CDR3 sequence is 16 residues long. V was trimmed by 3 bases and J by 4 bases, leaving 16 bases between them. CDR1 is LNHDA and CDR2 is SQIVND in the germline V gene (reference sequence). CDR3 loop: CASSIGIDRTNQPQHF. The CDR3 bases are TGTGCCAGTAGTATTGGAATAGACAGAACTAATCAGCCCCAGCATTTT.

This chain connects TRBV7-2 to TRBJ1-3; D remains unclear. CDR1 is SGHTA and CDR2 is FQGNSA in the germline V gene. Deletions cut 6 bases from V and 0 bases from J, with 15 bases between. The CDR3 extends over 16 amino acids. The CDR3 region has the DNA TGTGCCAGCAGTCTTAGGCAGTTGAGCTCTGGAAACACCATATATTTT. It yields the protein CASSLRQLSSGNTIYF.

This clone was recorded once. The chain joins TRBV7-8 to TRBJ2-6, with 8 bases fitting TRBD1. In germline, CDR1 is SGHVS, CDR2 FQNEAQ. The CDR3 consists of 21 residues. The V segment lost 1 base and the J segment 4 bases; nucleotides outside the gene matches: 18. The CDR3 DNA reads as TGTGCCAGCAGCTTAGGGCGTGTGTCAGGGGGCGACTGGGCCGGGGCCAACGTCCTGACTTTC. Its protein is CASSLGRVSGGDWAGANVLTF.

This clone was counted between two and nine times. DNA of the CDR3: TGTGCCACCAAGGGCCCGGGGGCGCCCCTCCACTTT. Its translation: CATKGPGAPLHF. The gene calls are TRBV19 and TRBJ1-6; TRBD1 is a possible D gene (6 bases). The germline V gene encodes CDR1 LNHDA and CDR2 SQIVND (reference sequence). The CDR3 sequence is 12 residues long. Trimming left V 10 bases short and J 13 bases short, with 17 bases between.

The CDR3, as DNA: TGTGCCAGCAGCCCACCCGTGGGGTCCGGAAACACCATATATTTT. The encoded protein is CASSPPVGSGNTIYF. The V and J genes are TRBV9 and TRBJ1-3; D gene unclear. CDR1 SGDLS and CDR2 YYNGEE come from the germline V gene. V lost 4 bases, J lost 4 bases, and 15 bases lay in between. This CDR3 region has 15 residues.

The gene calls are TRBV5-6 and TRBJ1-1; the D gene is possibly TRBD1 (5 bases). Germline loops: CDR1 SGHDT, CDR2 YYEEEE. This CDR3 has 15 residues. V was trimmed by 3 bases and J by 0 bases, leaving 12 bases between them. CDR3 DNA: TGTGCCAGCAGCTCGGGACTACCCATGAACACTGAAGCTTTCTTT. Its protein product is CASSSGLPMNTEAFF.

The gene calls are TRBV5-1 and TRBJ1-2; 8 bases map to TRBD1. Per the germline V gene, CDR1 is SGHRS and CDR2 is YFSETQ. J lost 8 bases, V lost 4 bases, and 10 bases had no gene match. The CDR3 extends over 14 amino acids. The CDR3 loop reads CASSKRTGSEGYTF. The CDR3 DNA follows: TGCGCCAGCAGCAAAAGGACAGGGTCGGAAGGCTACACCTTC.

V gene TRBV5-1 combines with J gene TRBJ1-2; no reliable D call. The CDR3 has 15 residues. The V and J ends lost 0 bases and 0 bases respectively, with 9 bases between them. Germline V lookup: CDR1 SGHRS, CDR2 YFSETQ. Here the CDR3 reads CASSLEGSANYGYTF. For the CDR3, the DNA is TGCGCCAGCAGCTTGGAAGGGTCCGCTAACTATGGCTACACCTTC.

This sequence joins TRBV10-3 and TRBJ2-3; D not resolved. Germline V lookup: CDR1 ENHRY, CDR2 SYGVKD. The length of the CDR3 is 15 residues. Trimming stripped 9 bases from V and 0 bases from J, with 16 bases between. The CDR3 loop is CAIPYRSASTDTQYF. As DNA, the CDR3 is TGTGCCATTCCCTACCGATCCGCCAGCACAGATACGCAGTATTTT.

The CDR3 nucleotides are TGTGCCAGTAGTACTATTCAGGGCAATCAGCCCCAGCATTTT. It codes for CASSTIQGNQPQHF. The chain links TRBV19 to TRBJ1-5, with D hard to call. CDR3 length: 14 amino acids. Between the trimmed V and J ends, which lost 4 bases and 2 bases, there was a span of 9 bases. CDR1 is LNHDA and CDR2 is SQIVND in the germline V gene (reference sequence).

Remarks on this clone: Other DNA sequences in the sample encode the same CDR3. This sequence joins TRBV7-8 and TRBJ2-7; D possibly matches TRBD1 or TRBD2 (5 bases each). The germline V gene encodes CDR1 SGHVS and CDR2 FQNEAQ. This CDR3 is 13 amino acids long. The ends were cut back, 5 bases at V and 1 base at J, with 9 bases in the middle. The CDR3 protein is CASSPGTSYEQYF. CDR3 sequence (DNA): TGTGCCAGCAGCCCTGGGACGTCCTACGAGCAGTACTTC.

Comment on this clone: The sample contains more than one DNA sequence encoding this CDR3. V usage is TRBV25-1 and J usage is TRBJ1-5, with D possibly being TRBD1 (5 bases). Germline CDR1 is MGHDK and CDR2 is SYGVNS. This CDR3 has 14 residues. Trimming cost V 2 bases and J 4 bases, with 9 bases left between them. CDR3 sequence (DNA): TGTGCCAGCAGTGAAACCGGGGGAAATCAGCCCCAGCATTTT. Amino acids: CASSETGGNQPQHF.

CDR3 sequence reads: CASSTGRTDTQYF. CDR3 sequence (DNA): TGTGCCAGTAGTACTGGGCGCACAGATACGCAGTATTTT. The V call is TRBV19, the J call TRBJ2-3; D gene ambiguous. The length of the CDR3 is 13 residues. V was clipped by 4 bases and J by 1 base, with 6 bases between them. Germline V gives CDR1 LNHDA, CDR2 SQIVND (reference sequence).

The V gene is TRBV5-1, the J gene TRBJ2-7; 15 bases agree with TRBD2. Germline trimming cut 4 bases from V and 1 base from J; bases unmatched to any gene: 9. Germline values: CDR1 SGHRS, CDR2 YFSETQ. The CDR3 consists of 18 residues. CDR3 protein: CASSLGTSGRSSSYEQYF. The CDR3 DNA follows: TGCGCCAGCAGCCTCGGGACTAGCGGGAGGAGTTCTTCCTACGAGCAGTACTTC.

V gene TRBV2 combines with J gene TRBJ1-6; 11 nucleotides line up with TRBD1. CDR3 length equals 14 residues. Germline V gives CDR1 SNHLY, CDR2 FYNNEI. The trim removed 9 bases at V and 9 bases at J, leaving 7 bases unmatched. CDR3 DNA sequence: TGTGCCAGGAGAACGGGACAGGGGGGTTCACCCCTCCACTTT. Residues: CARRTGQGGSPLHF.

The CDR3 protein is CASSSTSATYEQYF. As DNA, the CDR3 is TGTGCCAGCAGCTCAACTAGCGCAACCTACGAGCAGTACTTC. The rearrangement uses TRBV6-6 and TRBJ2-7; 7 bases match TRBD2. The ends lost 6 bases at V and 2 bases at J; junction bases unmatched: 7. Germline values: CDR1 MNHNY, CDR2 SVGAGI (reference sequence). This CDR3 contains 14 residues.